Listed here is a single T cell receptor beta chain. The data belong to a study of blood T cell repertoires in COVID-19. Trimming took 5 bases from V and 6 from J, leaving 19 bases between them. The CDR3 loop spans 15 amino acids. The germline V gene has CDR1 MNHEY and CDR2 SVGAGI. Those enrolled in Seattle joined during active infection and were followed longitudinally afterward. In the source study's methods: Estimates of nucleated cell counts were drawn from the amplification of reference gene primers. Clones were read by immunoSEQ multiplex PCR, and TCRdb kept only the in-frame ones, dropping some. V and J calls and clone size are as listed in that table; D and trimming were resolved from the DNA. The sample lists about 130,000 clones, 85% occurring once.

The TCR was taken from a woman of 80 years or more with COVID-19, enrolled during active disease. This chain connects TRBV6-5 to TRBJ1-1; D is ambiguous. The sample comprised peripheral blood. In DNA form, the CDR3 reads TGTGCCAGCAGTCCGGGAGTGGTACGCTTGTCTGAAGCTTTCTTT. As protein: CASSPGVVRLSEAFF.